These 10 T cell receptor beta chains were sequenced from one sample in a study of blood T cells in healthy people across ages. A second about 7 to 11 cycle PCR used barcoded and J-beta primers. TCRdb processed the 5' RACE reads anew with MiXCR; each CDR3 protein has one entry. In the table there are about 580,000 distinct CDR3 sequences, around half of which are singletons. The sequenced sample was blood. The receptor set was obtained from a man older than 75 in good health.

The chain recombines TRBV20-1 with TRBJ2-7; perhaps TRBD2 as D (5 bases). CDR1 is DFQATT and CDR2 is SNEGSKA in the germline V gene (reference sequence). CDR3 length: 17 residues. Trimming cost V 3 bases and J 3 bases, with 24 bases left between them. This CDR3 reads CSARGLQRATKVYEQYF. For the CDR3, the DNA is TGCAGTGCTAGGGGTTTACAGAGGGCCACTAAGGTCTACGAGCAGTACTTC.

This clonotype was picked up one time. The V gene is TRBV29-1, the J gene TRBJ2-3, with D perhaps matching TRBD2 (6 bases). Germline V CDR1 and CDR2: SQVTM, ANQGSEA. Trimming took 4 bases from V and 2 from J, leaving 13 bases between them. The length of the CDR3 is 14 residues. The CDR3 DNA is TGCAGCGTTGTGTGGGACTTCATCACAGATACGCAGTATTTT. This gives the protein CSVVWDFITDTQYF.

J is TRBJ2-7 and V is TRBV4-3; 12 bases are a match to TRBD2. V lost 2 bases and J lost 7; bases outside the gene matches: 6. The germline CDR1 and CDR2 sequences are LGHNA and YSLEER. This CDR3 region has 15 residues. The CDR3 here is CASSQILAGGDEQYF. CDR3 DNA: TGCGCCAGCAGCCAAATCCTAGCGGGAGGGGATGAGCAGTACTTC.

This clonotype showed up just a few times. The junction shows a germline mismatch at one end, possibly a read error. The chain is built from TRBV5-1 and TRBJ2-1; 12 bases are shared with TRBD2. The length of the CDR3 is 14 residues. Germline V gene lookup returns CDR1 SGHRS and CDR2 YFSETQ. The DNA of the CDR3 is TGCGCCAGCAGATTGGGACTAGCGGGTGATGAGCAGTTCTTC. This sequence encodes CASRLGLAGDEQFF. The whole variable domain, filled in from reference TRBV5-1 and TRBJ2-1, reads KAGVTQTPRYLIKTRGQQVTLSCSPISGHRSVSWYQQTPGQGLQFLFEYFSETQRNKGNFPGRFSGRQFSNSRSEMNVSTLELGDSALYLCASRLGLAGDEQFFGPGTRLTVL.

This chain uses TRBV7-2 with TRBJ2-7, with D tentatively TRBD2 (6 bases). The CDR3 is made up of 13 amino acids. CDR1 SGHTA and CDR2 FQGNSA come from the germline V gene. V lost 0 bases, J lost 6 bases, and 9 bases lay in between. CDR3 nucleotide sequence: TGTGCCAGCAGCTTAGCTTACGGGGGCGAGCAGTACTTC. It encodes CASSLAYGGEQYF. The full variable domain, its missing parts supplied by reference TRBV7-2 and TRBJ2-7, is GAGVSQSPSNKVTEKGKDVELRCDPISGHTALYWYRQSLGQGLEFLIYFQGNSAPDKSGLPSDRFSAERTGGSVSTLTIQRTQQEDSAVYLCASSLAYGGEQYFGPGTRLTVT.

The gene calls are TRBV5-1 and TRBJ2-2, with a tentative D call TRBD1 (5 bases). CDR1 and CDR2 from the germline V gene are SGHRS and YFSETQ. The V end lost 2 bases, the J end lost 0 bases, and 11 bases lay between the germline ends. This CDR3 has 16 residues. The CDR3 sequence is CASSLPQGSNTGELFF. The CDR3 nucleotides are TGCGCCAGCAGCTTACCTCAGGGCTCGAACACCGGGGAGCTGTTTTTT.

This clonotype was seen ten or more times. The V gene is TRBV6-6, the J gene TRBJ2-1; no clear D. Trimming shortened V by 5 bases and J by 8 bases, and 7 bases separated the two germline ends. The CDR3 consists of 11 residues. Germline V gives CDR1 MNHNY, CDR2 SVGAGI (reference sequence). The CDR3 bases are TGTGCCAGCAGTCCCCAGGATGAGCAGTTCTTC. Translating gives CASSPQDEQFF.

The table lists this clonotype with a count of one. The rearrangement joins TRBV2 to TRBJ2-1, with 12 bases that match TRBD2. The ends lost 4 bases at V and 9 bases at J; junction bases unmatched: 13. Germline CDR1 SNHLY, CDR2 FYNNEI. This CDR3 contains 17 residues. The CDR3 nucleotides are TGTGCCAGCAGTGGCGTGCTAGCGGGAGGGCGCGGGAGTGAGCAGTTCTTC. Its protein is CASSGVLAGGRGSEQFF.

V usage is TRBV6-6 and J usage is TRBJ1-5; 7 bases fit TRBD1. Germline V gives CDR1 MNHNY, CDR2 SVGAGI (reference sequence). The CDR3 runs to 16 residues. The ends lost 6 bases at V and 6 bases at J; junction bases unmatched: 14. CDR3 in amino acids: CASRARQGSDGQPQHF. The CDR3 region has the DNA TGTGCCAGCAGGGCACGACAGGGTTCAGACGGTCAGCCCCAGCATTTT.

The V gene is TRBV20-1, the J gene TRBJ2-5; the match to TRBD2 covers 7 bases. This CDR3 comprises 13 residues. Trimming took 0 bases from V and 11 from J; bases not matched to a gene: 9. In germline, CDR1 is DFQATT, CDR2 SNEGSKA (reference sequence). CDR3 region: CSARDAGEEEQYF. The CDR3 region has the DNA TGCAGTGCTAGAGATGCGGGGGAGGAAGAGCAGTACTTC.